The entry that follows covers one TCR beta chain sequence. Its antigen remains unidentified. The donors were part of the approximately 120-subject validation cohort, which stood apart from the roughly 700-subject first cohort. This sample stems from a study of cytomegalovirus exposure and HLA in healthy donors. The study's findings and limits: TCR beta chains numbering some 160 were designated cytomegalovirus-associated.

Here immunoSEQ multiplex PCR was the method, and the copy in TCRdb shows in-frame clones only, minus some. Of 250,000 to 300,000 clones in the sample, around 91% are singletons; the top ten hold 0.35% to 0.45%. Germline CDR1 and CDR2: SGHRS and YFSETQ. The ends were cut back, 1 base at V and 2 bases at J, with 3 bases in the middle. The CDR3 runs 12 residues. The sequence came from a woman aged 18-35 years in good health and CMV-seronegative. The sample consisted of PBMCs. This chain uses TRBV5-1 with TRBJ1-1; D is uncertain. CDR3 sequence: CASSLYNTEAFF. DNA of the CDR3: TGCGCCAGCAGCTTGTATAACACTGAAGCTTTCTTT.